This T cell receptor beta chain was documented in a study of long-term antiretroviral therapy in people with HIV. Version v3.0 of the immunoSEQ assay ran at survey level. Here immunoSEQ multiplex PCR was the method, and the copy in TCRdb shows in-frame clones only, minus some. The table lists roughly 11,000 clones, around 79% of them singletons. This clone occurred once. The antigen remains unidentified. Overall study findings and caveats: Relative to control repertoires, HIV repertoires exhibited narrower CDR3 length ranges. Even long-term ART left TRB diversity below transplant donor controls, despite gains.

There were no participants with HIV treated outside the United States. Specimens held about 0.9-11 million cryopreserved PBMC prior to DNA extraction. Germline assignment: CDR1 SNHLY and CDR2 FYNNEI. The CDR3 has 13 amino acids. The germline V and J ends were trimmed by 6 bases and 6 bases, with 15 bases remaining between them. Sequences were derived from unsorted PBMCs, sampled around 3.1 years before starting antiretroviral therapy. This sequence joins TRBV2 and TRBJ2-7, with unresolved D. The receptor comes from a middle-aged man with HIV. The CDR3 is CASSSQAPSEQYF. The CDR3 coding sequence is TGTGCCAGCAGCAGCCAGGCCCCTAGCGAGCAGTACTTC.